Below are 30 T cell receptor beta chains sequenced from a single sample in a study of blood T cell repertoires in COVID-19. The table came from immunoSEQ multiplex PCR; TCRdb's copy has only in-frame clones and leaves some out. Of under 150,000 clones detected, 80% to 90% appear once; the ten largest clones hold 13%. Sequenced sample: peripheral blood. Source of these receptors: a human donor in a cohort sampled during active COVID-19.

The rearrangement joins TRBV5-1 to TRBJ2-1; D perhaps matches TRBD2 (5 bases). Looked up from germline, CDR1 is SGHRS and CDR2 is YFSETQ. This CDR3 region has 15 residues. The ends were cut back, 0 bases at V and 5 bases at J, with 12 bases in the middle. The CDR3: CASSLAGVGHNEQFF. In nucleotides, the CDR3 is TGCGCCAGCAGCTTGGCCGGGGTTGGTCACAATGAGCAGTTCTTC.

CDR3 DNA: TGTGCCAGCAGCGTAGCACAGGGAAGCGAGCAGTACTTC. It encodes CASSVAQGSEQYF. The chain joins TRBV9 to TRBJ2-7; possible D gene TRBD1, 6 bases. The CDR3 runs 13 residues. Trimming shortened V by 0 bases and J by 6 bases, and 10 bases separated the two germline ends. The germline gives CDR1 SGDLS, CDR2 YYNGEE.

The CDR3 bases are TGTGCCAGCAGTTTATCGCCAGGGTGGGGTTCACCCCTCCACTTT. It yields the protein CASSLSPGWGSPLHF. The gene calls are TRBV27 and TRBJ1-6; weak D call: TRBD1 (5 bases). Between the trimmed V and J ends, which lost 0 bases and 9 bases, there was a span of 12 bases. Germline assignment: CDR1 MNHEY and CDR2 SMNVEV (reference sequence). The CDR3 runs 15 residues.

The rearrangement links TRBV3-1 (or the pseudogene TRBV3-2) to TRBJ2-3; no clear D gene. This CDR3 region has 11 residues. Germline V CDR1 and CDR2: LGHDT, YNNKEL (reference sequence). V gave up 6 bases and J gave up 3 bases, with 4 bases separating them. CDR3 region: CASSTTDTQYF. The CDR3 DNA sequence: TGTGCCAGCAGTACTACAGATACGCAGTATTTT.

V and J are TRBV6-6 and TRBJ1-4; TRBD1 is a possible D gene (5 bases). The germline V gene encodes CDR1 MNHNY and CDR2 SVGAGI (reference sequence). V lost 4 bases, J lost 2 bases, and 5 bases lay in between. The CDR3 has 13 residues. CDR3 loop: CASSSGTNEKLFF. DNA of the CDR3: TGTGCCAGCAGTTCAGGGACTAATGAAAAACTGTTTTTT.

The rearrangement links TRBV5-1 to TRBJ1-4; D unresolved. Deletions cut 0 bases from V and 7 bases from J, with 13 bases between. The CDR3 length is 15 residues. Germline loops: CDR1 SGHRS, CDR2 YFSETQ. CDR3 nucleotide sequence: TGCGCCAGCAGCTTGGGCACCCTCGGCGGTGAAAAACTGTTTTTT. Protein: CASSLGTLGGEKLFF.

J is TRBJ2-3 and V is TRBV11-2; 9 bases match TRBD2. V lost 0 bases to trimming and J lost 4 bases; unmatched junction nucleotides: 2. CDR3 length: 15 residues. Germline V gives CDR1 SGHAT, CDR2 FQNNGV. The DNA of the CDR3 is TGTGCCAGCAGCTTAGAACTAGCGGGCCCAGATACGCAGTATTTT. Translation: CASSLELAGPDTQYF. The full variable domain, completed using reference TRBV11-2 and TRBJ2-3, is EAGVAQSPRYKIIEKRQSVAFWCNPISGHATLYWYQQILGQGPKLLIQFQNNGVVDDSQLPKDRFSAERLKGVDSTLKIQPAKLEDSAVYLCASSLELAGPDTQYFGPGTRLTVL.

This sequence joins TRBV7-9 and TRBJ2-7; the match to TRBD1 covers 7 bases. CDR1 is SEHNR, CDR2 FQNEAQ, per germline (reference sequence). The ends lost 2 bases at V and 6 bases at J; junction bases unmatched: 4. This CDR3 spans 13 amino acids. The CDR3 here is CASSLLGTAEQYF. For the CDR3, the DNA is TGTGCCAGCAGCTTACTCGGGACAGCCGAGCAGTACTTC.

CDR3 loop: CATSSGTSYYEQYF. Written as DNA, the CDR3 is TGTGCCACCTCGTCCGGGACATCGTACTACGAGCAGTACTTC. J is TRBJ2-7 and V is TRBV10-3; the D gene is possibly TRBD1 (6 bases). This CDR3 comprises 14 residues. Trimming removed 10 bases at V and 3 bases at J, with 19 bases between. From germline, CDR1 is ENHRY and CDR2 SYGVKD.

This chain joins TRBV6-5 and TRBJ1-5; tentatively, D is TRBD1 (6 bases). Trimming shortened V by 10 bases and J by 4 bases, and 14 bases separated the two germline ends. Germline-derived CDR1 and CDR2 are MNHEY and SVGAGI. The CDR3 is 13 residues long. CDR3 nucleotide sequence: TGTGCCACCTGGGGGCGGATGAATCAGCCCCAGCATTTT. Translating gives CATWGRMNQPQHF.

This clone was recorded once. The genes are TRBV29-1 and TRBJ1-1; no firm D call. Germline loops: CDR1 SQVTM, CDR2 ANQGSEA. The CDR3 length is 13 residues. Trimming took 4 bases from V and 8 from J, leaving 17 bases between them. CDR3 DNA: TGCAGCGTTGGGGTCACCGGGTCGTGGGAAGCTTTCTTT. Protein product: CSVGVTGSWEAFF.

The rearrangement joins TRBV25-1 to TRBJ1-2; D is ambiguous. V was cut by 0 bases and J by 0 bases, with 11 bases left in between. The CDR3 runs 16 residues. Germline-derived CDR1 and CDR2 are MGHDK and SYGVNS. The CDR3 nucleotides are TGTGCCAGCAGTGAATATGGGCCGATAGCTAACTATGGCTACACCTTC. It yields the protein CASSEYGPIANYGYTF.

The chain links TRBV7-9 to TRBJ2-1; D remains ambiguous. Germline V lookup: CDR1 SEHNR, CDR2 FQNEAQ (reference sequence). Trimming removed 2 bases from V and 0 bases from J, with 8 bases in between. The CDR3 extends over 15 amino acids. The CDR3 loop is CASSLFPPSYNEQFF. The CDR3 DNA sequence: TGTGCCAGCAGCTTATTCCCTCCCTCCTACAATGAGCAGTTCTTC.

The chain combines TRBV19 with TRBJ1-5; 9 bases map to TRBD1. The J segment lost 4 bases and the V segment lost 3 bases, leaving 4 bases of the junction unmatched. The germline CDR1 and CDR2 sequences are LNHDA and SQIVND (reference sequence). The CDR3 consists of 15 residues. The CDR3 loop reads CASSMVGTGNQPQHF. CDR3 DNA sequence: TGTGCCAGTAGTATGGTAGGGACAGGGAATCAGCCCCAGCATTTT.

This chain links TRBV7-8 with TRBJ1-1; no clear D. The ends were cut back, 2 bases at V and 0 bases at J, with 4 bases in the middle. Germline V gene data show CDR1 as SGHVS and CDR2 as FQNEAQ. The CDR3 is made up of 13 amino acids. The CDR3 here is CASSLSMNTEAFF. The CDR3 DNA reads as TGTGCCAGCAGCTTATCCATGAACACTGAAGCTTTCTTT.

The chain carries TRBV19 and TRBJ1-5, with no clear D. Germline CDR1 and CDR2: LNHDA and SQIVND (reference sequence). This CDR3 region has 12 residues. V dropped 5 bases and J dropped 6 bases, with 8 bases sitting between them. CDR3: CASSAPSQPQHF. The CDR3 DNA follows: TGTGCCAGTAGTGCCCCGAGTCAGCCCCAGCATTTT.

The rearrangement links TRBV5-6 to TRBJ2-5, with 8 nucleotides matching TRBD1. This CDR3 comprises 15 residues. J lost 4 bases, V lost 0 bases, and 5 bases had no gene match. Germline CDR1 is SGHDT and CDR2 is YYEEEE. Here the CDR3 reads CASSLVARGRETQYF. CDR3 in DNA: TGTGCCAGCAGCTTGGTTGCCAGGGGGCGAGAGACCCAGTACTTC.

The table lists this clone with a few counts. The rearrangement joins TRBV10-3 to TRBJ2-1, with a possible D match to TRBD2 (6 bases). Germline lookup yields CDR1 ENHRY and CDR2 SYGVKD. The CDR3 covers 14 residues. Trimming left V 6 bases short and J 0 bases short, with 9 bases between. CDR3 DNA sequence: TGTGCCATCAGGCTCGGGAGCTCCTACAATGAGCAGTTCTTC. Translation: CAIRLGSSYNEQFF.

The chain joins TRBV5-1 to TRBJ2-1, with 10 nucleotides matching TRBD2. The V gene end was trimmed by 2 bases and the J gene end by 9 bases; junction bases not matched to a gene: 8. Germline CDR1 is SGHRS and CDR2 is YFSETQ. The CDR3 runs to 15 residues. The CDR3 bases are TGCGCCAGCAGCTTTTCCCTAGCGGGGGCCGGTGAGCAGTTCTTC. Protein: CASSFSLAGAGEQFF.

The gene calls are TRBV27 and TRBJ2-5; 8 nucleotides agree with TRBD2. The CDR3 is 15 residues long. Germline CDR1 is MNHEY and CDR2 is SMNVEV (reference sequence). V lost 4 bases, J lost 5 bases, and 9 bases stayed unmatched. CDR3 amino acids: CASSSPGGGQETQYF. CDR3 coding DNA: TGTGCCAGCAGTTCCCCCGGGGGGGGGCAGGAGACCCAGTACTTC.

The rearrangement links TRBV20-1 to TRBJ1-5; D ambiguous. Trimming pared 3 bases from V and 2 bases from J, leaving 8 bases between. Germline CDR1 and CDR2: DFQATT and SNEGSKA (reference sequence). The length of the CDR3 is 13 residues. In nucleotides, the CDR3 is TGCAGTGCTAGTGGGAGCGGCAATCAGCCCCAGCATTTT. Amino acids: CSASGSGNQPQHF.

In DNA, the CDR3 is TGTGCCAGCAGCCAATTCAAGAACACTGAAGCTTTCTTT. Amino acid sequence: CASSQFKNTEAFF. The genes are TRBV9 and TRBJ1-1; no definite D call. The CDR3 consists of 13 residues. Between the trimmed V and J ends, which lost 4 bases and 1 base, there was a span of 8 bases. Germline V gene lookup returns CDR1 SGDLS and CDR2 YYNGEE.

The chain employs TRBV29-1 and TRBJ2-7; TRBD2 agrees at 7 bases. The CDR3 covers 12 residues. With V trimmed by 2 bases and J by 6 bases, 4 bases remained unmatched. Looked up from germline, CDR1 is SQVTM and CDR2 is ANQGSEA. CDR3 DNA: TGCAGCGTTGAACTACTAGCGAGCGAGCAGTACTTC. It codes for CSVELLASEQYF.

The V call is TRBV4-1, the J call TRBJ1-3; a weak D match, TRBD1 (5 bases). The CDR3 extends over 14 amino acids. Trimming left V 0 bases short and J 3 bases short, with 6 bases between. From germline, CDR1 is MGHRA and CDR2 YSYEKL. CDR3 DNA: TGCGCCAGCAGCCAAGAGGGGCTTGGAAACACCATATATTTT. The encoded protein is CASSQEGLGNTIYF.

For the CDR3, the DNA is TGTGCCAGCAGCTTCCGCGCCTTAACGAACACTGAAGCTTTCTTT. Translation gives CASSFRALTNTEAFF. The rearrangement uses TRBV13 and TRBJ1-1, with unresolved D. The CDR3 length is 15 residues. The germline gives CDR1 PRHDT, CDR2 FYEKMQ (reference sequence). Trimming left V 3 bases short and J 1 base short, with 12 bases between.

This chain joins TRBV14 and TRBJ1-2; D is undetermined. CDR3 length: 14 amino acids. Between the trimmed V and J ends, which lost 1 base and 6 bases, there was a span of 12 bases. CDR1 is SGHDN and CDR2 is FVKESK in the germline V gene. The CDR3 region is CASSQGAGSNGYTF. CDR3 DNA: TGTGCCAGCAGCCAAGGGGCGGGGAGTAATGGCTACACCTTC.

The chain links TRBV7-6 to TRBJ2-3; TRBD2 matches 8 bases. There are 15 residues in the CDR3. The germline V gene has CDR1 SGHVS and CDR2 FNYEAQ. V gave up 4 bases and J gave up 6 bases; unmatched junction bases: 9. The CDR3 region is CASSSLTRGGDTQYF. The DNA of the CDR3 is TGTGCCAGCAGCTCCCTAACCCGGGGGGGTGATACGCAGTATTTT.

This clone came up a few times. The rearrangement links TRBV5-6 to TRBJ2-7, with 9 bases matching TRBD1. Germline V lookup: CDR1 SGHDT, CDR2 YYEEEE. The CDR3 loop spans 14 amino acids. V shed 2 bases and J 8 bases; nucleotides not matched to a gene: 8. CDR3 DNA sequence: TGTGCCAGCAGCTTTTCCGGACAGGGGTTCAAGCAGTACTTC. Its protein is CASSFSGQGFKQYF.

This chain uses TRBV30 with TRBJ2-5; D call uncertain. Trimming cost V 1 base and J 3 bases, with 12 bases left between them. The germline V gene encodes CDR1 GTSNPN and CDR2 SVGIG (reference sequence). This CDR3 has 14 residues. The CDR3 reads CAWSDHGREETQYF. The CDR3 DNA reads TGTGCCTGGAGTGATCATGGTAGAGAAGAGACCCAGTACTTC.

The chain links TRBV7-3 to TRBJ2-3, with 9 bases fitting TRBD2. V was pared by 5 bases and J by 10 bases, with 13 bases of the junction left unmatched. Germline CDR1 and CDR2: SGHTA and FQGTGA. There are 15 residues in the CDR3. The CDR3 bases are TGTGCCAGCAGCCCCTCCGGGACTAGCTTTTTGGCGCAGTATTTT. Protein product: CASSPSGTSFLAQYF.